Included here is one T cell receptor (beta chain) sequence, with context. Its specificity is not known. The source of the sample is a study of T cell responses to AZD1222 COVID-19 vaccine. Study conclusions and caveats: Donors, mostly white British, included more females; clonal diversity was possibly underestimated. Unmutated variant regions are reportedly the target of nearly half of TCRs that are spike-specific.

The V gene end was trimmed by 6 bases and the J gene end by 2 bases; junction bases not matched to a gene: 5. Germline CDR1 reads MNHEY; CDR2 reads SMNVEV (reference sequence). The CDR3 sequence is 15 residues long. The protocol was immunoSEQ multiplex PCR, while the TCRdb copy is restricted to in-frame clones and leaves out a portion. The sample gives 120,000 or so clones, 75% to 90% of which show up once; approximately 1.4% is in the top ten. Sequences were derived from peripheral blood, sampled on day 0 of AZD1222 vaccination. The chain combines TRBV27 with TRBJ2-2; 8 bases are shared with TRBD2. This receptor was taken from an adult in good health. The CDR3 bases are TGTGCCAGCAGCAGACTAGCGATCAACACCGGGGAGCTGTTTTTT. Its translation is CASSRLAINTGELFF.